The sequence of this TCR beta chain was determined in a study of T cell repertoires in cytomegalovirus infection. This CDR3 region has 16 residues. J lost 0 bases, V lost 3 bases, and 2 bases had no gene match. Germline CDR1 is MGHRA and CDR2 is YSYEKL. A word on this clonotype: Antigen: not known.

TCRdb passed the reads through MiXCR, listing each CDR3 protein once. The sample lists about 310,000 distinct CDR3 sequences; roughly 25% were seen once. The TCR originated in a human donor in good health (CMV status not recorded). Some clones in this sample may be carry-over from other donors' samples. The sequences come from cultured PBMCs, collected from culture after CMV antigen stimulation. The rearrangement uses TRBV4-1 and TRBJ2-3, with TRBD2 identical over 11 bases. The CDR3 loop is CASSQRLAGSTDTQYF. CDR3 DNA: TGCGCCAGCAGCCAGCGACTAGCGGGAAGCACAGATACGCAGTATTTT.